This record concerns one T cell receptor beta chain sequence. The antigen remains undetermined. Trimming took 6 bases from V and 2 from J; bases not matched to a gene: 15. Germline V lookup: CDR1 LNHDA, CDR2 SQIVND (reference sequence). This CDR3 spans 18 amino acids. These data originate in a study of Ad26.COV2.S vaccination and SARS-CoV-2 variants. Study-level findings and limits: The analyses of TCR breadth and depth may have understated the size of total T cell responses. For non-spike TCRs, breadth in vaccine recipients resembled that in placebo recipients. Once vaccination had occurred, spike-specific CD8+ and CD4+ T cell responses reportedly showed substantial breadth.

Noted treatment: 15 to 20 received Ad26.COV2.S at low or high dose, single or two shots; about five received placebo; per-sample allocation not given. Following the first vaccine or placebo injection, samples were taken on day 63. The method was immunoSEQ multiplex PCR; TCRdb's version includes in-frame clones alone and lacks a portion of them. The sample contains 300,000 to 350,000 clones, about 87% of which appear only once. This sequence was found in a person between 18 and 60 years old who received the Ad26.COV2.S COVID-19 vaccine or a placebo. The sample was peripheral blood, taken in a trial of Ad26.COV2.S vaccine versus placebo. The gene calls are TRBV19 and TRBJ2-2; 7 bases are shared with TRBD1. CDR3 sequence: CASRPLGQPPPNTGELFF. In DNA, the CDR3 is TGTGCCAGTAGGCCACTGGGACAGCCGCCCCCAAACACCGGGGAGCTGTTTTTT.